This entry describes one T cell receptor (beta chain). Antigen unknown. V was pared by 4 bases and J by 1 base, with 4 bases of the junction left unmatched. Germline V lookup: CDR1 SGDLS, CDR2 YYNGEE. CDR3 length equals 15 residues. The data derive from a study of radiotherapy plus CTLA-4 blockade in lung cancer. Overall study context: Among patients, under 20% showed objective responses, and around 30% had disease control. Study results and limitations: Peripheral blood showed expansion of tumor-derived TCR clones after radiotherapy and ipilimumab. In blood, early T cell clone dynamics reportedly predicted response best, together with interferon-beta.

The repertoire was sequenced with immunoSEQ multiplex PCR; TCRdb's copy has only in-frame clones and lacks some. This sample has 75,000 to 95,000 clones, with around 84% found just once. Sequencing used peripheral blood, obtained from a patient treated with radiotherapy plus ipilimumab. The chain recombines TRBV9 with TRBJ2-1; 8 nucleotides line up with TRBD2. The sequence was collected from a human donor with non-small cell lung cancer that progressed on radiotherapy plus ipilimumab. The CDR3 bases are TGTGCCAGCAGCCCCTCTAGCGGGTCCTACAATGAGCAGTTCTTC. Residues: CASSPSSGSYNEQFF. Complete variable domain (other parts from reference TRBV9 and TRBJ2-1): DSGVTQTPKHLITATGQRVTLRCSPRSGDLSVYWYQQSLDQGLQFLIQYYNGEERAKGNILERFSAQQFPDLHSELNLSSLELGDSALYFCASSPSSGSYNEQFFGPGTRLTVL.